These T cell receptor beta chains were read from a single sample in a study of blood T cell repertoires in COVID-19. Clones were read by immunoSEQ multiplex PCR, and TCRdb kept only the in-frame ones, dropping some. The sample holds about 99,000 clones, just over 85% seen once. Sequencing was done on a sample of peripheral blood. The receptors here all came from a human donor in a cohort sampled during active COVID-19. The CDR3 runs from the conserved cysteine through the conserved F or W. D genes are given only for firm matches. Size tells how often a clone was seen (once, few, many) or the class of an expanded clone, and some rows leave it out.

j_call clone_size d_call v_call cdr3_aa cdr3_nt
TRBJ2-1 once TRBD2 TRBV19 CASSTLAGGNNEQFF TGTGCCAGTAGTACCCTAGCGGGAGGCAACAATGAGCAGTTCTTC
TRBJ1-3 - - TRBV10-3 CAISEATGRGNTIYF TGTGCCATCAGTGAGGCAACAGGGCGGGGAAACACCATATATTTT
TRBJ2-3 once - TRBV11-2 CASSLDGLATQDTQYF TGTGCCAGCAGCTTAGATGGGCTAGCCACACAGGATACGCAGTATTTT
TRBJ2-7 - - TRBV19 CASSTGETHRPEQYF TGTGCCAGTAGTACCGGGGAAACCCACCGACCCGAGCAGTACTTC
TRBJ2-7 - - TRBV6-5 CASSYRLGGEQYF TGTGCCAGCAGTTACAGACTCGGGGGCGAGCAGTACTTC
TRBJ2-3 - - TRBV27 CASSFGPGGPTDTQYF TGTGCCAGCAGTTTCGGCCCGGGCGGGCCCACAGATACGCAGTATTTT
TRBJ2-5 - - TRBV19 CASRSTDKETQYF TGTGCCAGTCGATCGACAGATAAAGAGACCCAGTACTTC
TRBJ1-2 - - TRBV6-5 CASSSSTGIYGYTF -
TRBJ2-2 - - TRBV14 CASSQAAVIEAGELFF TGTGCCAGCAGCCAAGCCGCGGTGATCGAGGCCGGGGAGCTGTTTTTT
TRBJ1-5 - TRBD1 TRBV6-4 CASSANRGQQPQHF TGTGCCAGCAGTGCCAACAGGGGGCAACAGCCCCAGCATTTT
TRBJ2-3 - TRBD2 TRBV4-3 CASSHDSGRANTDTQYF TGCGCCAGCAGCCACGATAGCGGGAGGGCCAATACAGATACGCAGTATTTT
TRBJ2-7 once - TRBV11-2 CASSLDTGLQQYF TGTGCCAGCAGCTTAGATACGGGACTCCAACAGTACTTC
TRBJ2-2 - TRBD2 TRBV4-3 CASSHDPGLASAGELFF TGCGCCAGCAGCCATGATCCGGGACTAGCCTCCGCCGGGGAGCTGTTTTTT
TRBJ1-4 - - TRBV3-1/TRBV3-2 CASSQDIGTNEKLFF TGTGCCAGCAGCCAGGACATAGGAACTAATGAAAAACTGTTTTTT
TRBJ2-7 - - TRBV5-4 CASSLGGVAYEQYF TGTGCCAGCAGCTTGGGGGGGGTGGCCTACGAGCAGTACTTC
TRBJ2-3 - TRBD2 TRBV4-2 CASSQGQGSGADTQYF TGTGCCAGCAGCCAAGGACAAGGAAGCGGGGCCGATACGCAGTATTTT
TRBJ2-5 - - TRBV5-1 CASSLVGGGPETQYF TGCGCCAGCAGCTTGGTTGGGGGAGGACCCGAGACCCAGTACTTC
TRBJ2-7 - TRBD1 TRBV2 CASSEAETGGSYEQYF TGTGCCAGCAGTGAAGCCGAGACAGGGGGCTCCTACGAGCAGTACTTC
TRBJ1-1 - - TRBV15 CATSRDDWGENTEAFF TGTGCCACCAGCAGAGATGATTGGGGGGAGAACACTGAAGCTTTCTTT
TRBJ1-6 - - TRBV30 CAWNWGEGSPLHF TGTGCCTGGAATTGGGGAGAAGGTTCACCCCTCCACTTT
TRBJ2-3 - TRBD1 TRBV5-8 CASSRTGTLTDTQYF TGTGCCAGCAGTCGGACAGGAACTCTAACAGATACGCAGTATTTT
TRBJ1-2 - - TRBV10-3 CAISQPGMNYGYTF TGTGCCATCAGTCAGCCAGGGATGAACTATGGCTACACCTTC
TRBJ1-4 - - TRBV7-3 CASSLTGVGEKLFF TGTGCCAGCAGCTTAACAGGGGTTGGGGAAAAACTGTTTTTT
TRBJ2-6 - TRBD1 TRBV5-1 CASSPRDRGASGANVLTF TGCGCCAGCAGCCCCAGGGACAGGGGAGCGTCTGGGGCCAACGTCCTGACTTTC
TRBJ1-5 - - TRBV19 CASRLLRDTNQPQHF TGTGCCAGTAGACTACTCCGGGACACCAATCAGCCCCAGCATTTT
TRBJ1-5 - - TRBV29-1 CSAGGRGRDQPQHF TGCAGCGCCGGCGGGAGGGGAAGGGATCAGCCCCAGCATTTT
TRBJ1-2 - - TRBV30 CAWSRRADLNYGYTF TGTGCCTGGAGTAGGAGGGCCGACCTTAACTATGGCTACACCTTC
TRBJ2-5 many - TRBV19 CASSKRALQETQYF TGTGCCAGTAGTAAGCGGGCCCTCCAAGAGACCCAGTACTTC
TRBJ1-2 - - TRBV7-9 CASSFSGGYGYTF TGTGCCAGCAGCTTTTCGGGAGGCTATGGCTACACCTTC
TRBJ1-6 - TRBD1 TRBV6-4 CASSDSDRGRSPLHF TGTGCCAGCAGTGACTCAGACAGGGGTCGGTCACCCCTCCACTTT
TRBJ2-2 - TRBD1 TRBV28 CASLDPGQFTGELFF TGTGCCAGCTTAGATCCGGGACAGTTCACCGGGGAGCTGTTTTTT
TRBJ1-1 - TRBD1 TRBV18 CASSPRQGALDTEAFF TGTGCCAGCTCACCGCGACAGGGGGCTTTGGACACTGAAGCTTTCTTT
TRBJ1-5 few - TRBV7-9 CASSPGRALNQPQHF TGTGCCAGCAGCCCCGGGAGGGCCTTAAATCAGCCCCAGCATTTT
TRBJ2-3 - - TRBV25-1 CASSPQPSSDTQYF TGTGCCAGCAGTCCCCAACCTTCTAGTGATACGCAGTATTTT
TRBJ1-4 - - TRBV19 CASSTITKGATNEKLFF TGTGCCAGTAGTACTATTACAAAGGGAGCAACTAATGAAAAACTGTTTTTT
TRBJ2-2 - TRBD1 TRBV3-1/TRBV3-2 CASATTGSYTGELFF TGTGCCAGCGCTACGACAGGGAGTTACACCGGGGAGCTGTTTTTT
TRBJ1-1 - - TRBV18 CASSQAGNTEAFF TGTGCCAGCTCACAAGCGGGGAACACTGAAGCTTTCTTT
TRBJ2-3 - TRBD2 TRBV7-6 CASSFLAGATDTQYF TGTGCCAGCAGCTTTTTAGCGGGAGCTACAGATACGCAGTATTTT
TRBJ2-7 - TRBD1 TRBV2 CASTLDRDEQYF TGTGCCAGCACCCTGGACAGGGACGAGCAGTACTTC
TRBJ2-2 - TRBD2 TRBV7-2 CASSLGLGSGELFF TGTGCCAGCAGCTTGGGACTAGGTAGCGGGGAGCTGTTTTTT